This entry describes one TCR beta chain. As yet, its antigen is unknown. Subjects with ophthalmopathy showed a Clinical Activity Score no lower than 3, a NOSPECS grade no lower than 4, and a duration shorter than 3 months. TCR beta CDR3 regions were amplified from RNA transcripts. First-round RT-PCR of the TCR CDR3 relied on the HTBI primer set. MiXCR was run by TCRdb on the multiplex PCR reads, yielding one entry per CDR3 protein. Of around 570,000 distinct CDR3 sequences in the sample, roughly 21% are singletons; the top ten hold over 45%. These data are taken from a study of T cells in Graves' hyperthyroidism and ophthalmopathy. Overall study context: Once the initial diagnosis was made, peripheral blood was obtained before any treatment. Study observations and caveats: The authors' 13 V-J model separated ophthalmopathy from stable hyperthyroidism. The majority of expanded thyroid clonotypes above 0.001 also appeared in blood.

Looked up from germline, CDR1 is MNHEY and CDR2 is SVGAGI. The CDR3 spans 17 residues. Between the trimmed V and J ends, which lost 0 bases and 4 bases, there was a span of 18 bases. The TCR originated in a middle-aged man with Graves' ophthalmopathy. Material: blood. The genes are TRBV6-5 and TRBJ1-2; D not resolved. The CDR3 loop reads CASSYSNLGLPSYGYTF. CDR3 nucleotides: TGTGCCAGCAGTTACTCGAACCTCGGGCTCCCATCCTATGGCTACACCTTC.